The 5 T cell receptor beta chains below were found in one sample sequenced in a study of T cell changes during pregnancy in multiple sclerosis. Clones were sequenced by immunoSEQ multiplex PCR, and TCRdb holds only the in-frame ones, with some missing. Of roughly 40,000 clones in the sample, roughly nine tenths are singletons; the top ten hold roughly 0.5%. Sequenced material: CD4+ T cells from peripheral blood mononuclear cells, taken in the first trimester of pregnancy. These receptors were obtained from a female donor with multiple sclerosis, enrolled in a pregnancy study.

Here the CDR3 reads CASSESWGQGAYEQYF. The CDR3 DNA reads as TGTGCCAGCAGTGAATCCTGGGGACAGGGGGCCTACGAGCAGTACTTC. The chain has TRBV2 and TRBJ2-7, with 11 bases identical to TRBD1. Looked up from germline, CDR1 is SNHLY and CDR2 is FYNNEI. With V trimmed by 2 bases and J by 2 bases, 5 bases remained unmatched. This CDR3 contains 16 residues.

V gene TRBV7-2 combines with J gene TRBJ1-2; weak D call: TRBD1 (5 bases). Between the trimmed V and J ends, which lost 5 bases and 3 bases, there was a span of 16 bases. Germline lookup yields CDR1 SGHTA and CDR2 FQGNSA. CDR3 length: 15 residues. The CDR3 DNA is TGTGCCAGCAGCCTGTTGACAGCCCCCTACTATGGCTACACCTTC. Amino acid sequence: CASSLLTAPYYGYTF.

V usage is TRBV30 and J usage is TRBJ2-3; TRBD2 aligns across 12 bases. The CDR3 length is 16 residues. Germline trimming cut 1 base from V and 5 bases from J; bases unmatched to any gene: 7. The germline V gene has CDR1 GTSNPN and CDR2 SVGIG (reference sequence). The CDR3: CAWSAGLAGLGDTQYF. In nucleotides, the CDR3 is TGTGCCTGGAGTGCCGGACTAGCGGGACTCGGAGATACGCAGTATTTT.

The rearrangement uses TRBV11-2 and TRBJ2-1, with D perhaps TRBD1 (6 bases). V was clipped by 4 bases and J by 8 bases, with 9 bases between them. CDR3 length: 12 amino acids. Germline V gene sequence: CDR1 SGHAT, CDR2 FQNNGV. In nucleotides, the CDR3 is TGTGCCAGCAGCTCACAGGGATATGAGCAGTTCTTC. This encodes CASSSQGYEQFF. Filled out from reference TRBV11-2 and TRBJ2-1, the complete variable domain reads EAGVAQSPRYKIIEKRQSVAFWCNPISGHATLYWYQQILGQGPKLLIQFQNNGVVDDSQLPKDRFSAERLKGVDSTLKIQPAKLEDSAVYLCASSSQGYEQFFGPGTRLTVL.

The chain combines TRBV19 with TRBJ1-2; D unresolved. The CDR3 has 11 residues. Germline-derived CDR1 and CDR2 are LNHDA and SQIVND (reference sequence). Between the trimmed V and J ends, which lost 7 bases and 8 bases, there was a span of 11 bases. In DNA, the CDR3 is TGTGCCAGTACCGGGGTGCAGGGCTACACCTTC. Encoded protein: CASTGVQGYTF.